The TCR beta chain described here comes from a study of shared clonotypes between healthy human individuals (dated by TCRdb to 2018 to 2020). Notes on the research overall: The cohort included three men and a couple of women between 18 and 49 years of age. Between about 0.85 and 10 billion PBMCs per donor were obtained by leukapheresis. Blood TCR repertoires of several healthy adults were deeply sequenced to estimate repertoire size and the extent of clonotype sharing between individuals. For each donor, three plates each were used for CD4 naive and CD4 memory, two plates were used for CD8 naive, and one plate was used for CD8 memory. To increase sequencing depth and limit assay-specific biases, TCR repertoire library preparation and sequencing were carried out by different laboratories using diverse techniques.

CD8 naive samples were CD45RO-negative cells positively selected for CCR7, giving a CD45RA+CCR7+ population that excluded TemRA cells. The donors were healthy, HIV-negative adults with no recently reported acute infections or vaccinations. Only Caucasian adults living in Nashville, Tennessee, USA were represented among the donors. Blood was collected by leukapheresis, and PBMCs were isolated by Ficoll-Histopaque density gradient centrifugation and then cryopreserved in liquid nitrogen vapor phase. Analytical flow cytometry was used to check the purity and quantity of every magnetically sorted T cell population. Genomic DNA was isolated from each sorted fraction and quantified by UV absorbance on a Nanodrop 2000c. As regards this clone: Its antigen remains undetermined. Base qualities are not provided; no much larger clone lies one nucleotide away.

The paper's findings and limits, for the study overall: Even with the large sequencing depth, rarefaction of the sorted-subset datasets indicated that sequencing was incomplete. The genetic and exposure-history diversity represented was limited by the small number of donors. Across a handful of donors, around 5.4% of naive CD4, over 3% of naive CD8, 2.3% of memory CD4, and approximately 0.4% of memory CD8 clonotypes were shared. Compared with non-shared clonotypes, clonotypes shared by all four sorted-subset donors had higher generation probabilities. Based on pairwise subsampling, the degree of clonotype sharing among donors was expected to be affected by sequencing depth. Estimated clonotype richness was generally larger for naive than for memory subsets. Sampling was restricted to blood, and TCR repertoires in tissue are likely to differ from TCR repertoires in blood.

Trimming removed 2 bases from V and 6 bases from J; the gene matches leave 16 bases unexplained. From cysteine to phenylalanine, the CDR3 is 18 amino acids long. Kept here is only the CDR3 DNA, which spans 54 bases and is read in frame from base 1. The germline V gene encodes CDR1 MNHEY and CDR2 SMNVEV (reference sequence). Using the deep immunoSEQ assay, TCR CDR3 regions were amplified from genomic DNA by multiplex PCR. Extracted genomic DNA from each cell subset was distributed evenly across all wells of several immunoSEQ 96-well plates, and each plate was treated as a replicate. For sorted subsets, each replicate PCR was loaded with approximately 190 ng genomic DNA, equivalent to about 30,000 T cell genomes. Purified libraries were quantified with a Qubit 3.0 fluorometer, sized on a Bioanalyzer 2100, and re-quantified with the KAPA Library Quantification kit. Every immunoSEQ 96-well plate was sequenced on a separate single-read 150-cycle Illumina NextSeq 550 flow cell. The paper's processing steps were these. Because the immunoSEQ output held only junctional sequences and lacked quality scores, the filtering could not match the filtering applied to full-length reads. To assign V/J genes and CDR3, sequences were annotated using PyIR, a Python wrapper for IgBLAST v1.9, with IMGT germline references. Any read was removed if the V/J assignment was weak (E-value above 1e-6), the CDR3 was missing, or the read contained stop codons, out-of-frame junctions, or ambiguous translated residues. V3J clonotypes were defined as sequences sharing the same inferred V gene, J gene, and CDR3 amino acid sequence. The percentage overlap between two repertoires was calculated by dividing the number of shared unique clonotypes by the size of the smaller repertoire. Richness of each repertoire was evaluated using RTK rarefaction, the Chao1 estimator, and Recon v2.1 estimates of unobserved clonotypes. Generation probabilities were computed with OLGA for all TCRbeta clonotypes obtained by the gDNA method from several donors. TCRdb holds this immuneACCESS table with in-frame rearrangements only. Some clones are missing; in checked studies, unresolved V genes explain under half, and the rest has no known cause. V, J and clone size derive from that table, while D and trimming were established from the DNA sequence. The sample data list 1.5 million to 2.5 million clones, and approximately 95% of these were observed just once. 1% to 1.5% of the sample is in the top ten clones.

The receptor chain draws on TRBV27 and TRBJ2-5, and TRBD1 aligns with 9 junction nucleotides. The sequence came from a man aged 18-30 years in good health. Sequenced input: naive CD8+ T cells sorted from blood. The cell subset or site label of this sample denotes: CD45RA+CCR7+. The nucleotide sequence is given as TGTGCCAGCAGTTTAATAGAGGTTGGGACAGGGTCCCTCCAGACCCAGTACTTC. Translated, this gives CASSLIEVGTGSLQTQYF.